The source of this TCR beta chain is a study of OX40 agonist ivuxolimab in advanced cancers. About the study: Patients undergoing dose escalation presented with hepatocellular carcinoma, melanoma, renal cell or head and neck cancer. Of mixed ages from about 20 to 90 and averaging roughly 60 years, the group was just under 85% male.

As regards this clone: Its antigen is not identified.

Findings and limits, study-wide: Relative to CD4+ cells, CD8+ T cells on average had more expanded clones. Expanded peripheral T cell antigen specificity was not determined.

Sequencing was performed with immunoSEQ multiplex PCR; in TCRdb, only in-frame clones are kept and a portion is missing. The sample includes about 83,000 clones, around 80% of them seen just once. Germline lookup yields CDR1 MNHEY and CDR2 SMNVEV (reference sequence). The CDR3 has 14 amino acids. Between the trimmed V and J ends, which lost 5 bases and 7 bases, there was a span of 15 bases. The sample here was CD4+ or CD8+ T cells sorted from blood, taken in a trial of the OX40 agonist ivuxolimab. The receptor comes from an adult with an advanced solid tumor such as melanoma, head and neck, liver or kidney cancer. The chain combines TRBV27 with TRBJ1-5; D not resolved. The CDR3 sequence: CASSPLSEGQPQHF. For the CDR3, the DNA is TGTGCCAGCAGTCCCCTCTCAGAGGGCCAGCCCCAGCATTTT.